The rows below give T cell receptor beta chains drawn from one sample of a study of control samples from healthy donors and cancer patients. The method was immunoSEQ multiplex PCR; TCRdb's version includes in-frame clones alone and lacks a portion of them. Among approximately 160,000 clones, about 90% were seen once, and the ten largest hold 0.65% to 0.85%. Sequencing was done on a sample of blood. The receptor source for this set is a woman aged 25 to 39 in good health. The CDR3 runs from the conserved cysteine through the conserved F or W. A D gene is named only where the DNA matches it firmly. Not every row has a clone size; where given, it reads once, few, many or a size class.

abundance	d_gene	v_gene	j_gene	CDR3aa	CDR3nt
NA	NA	TRBV5-3	TRBJ2-3	CARSFKGADTQYF	TGTGCCAGAAGCTTTAAGGGAGCAGATACGCAGTATTTT
NA	NA	TRBV11-2	TRBJ1-1	CASSFTNGVNTEAFF	TGTGCCAGCAGCTTTACGAACGGGGTGAACACTGAAGCTTTCTTT
NA	TRBD1	TRBV5-1	TRBJ1-1	CASSLQGPMNTEAFF	TGCGCCAGCAGCTTACAGGGGCCCATGAACACTGAAGCTTTCTTT
NA	NA	TRBV19	TRBJ1-1	CASSMAGVYTEAFF	TGTGCCAGTAGTATGGCTGGGGTTTACACTGAAGCTTTCTTT
NA	NA	TRBV4-1	TRBJ2-7	CASSQDRTPAYEQYF	TGCGCCAGCAGCCAAGACAGGACGCCTGCCTACGAGCAGTACTTC
NA	TRBD1	TRBV30	TRBJ2-7	CAWSVQGHYEQYF	TGTGCCTGGAGTGTACAGGGGCACTACGAGCAGTACTTC
NA	NA	TRBV3-1/TRBV3-2	TRBJ2-7	CASSRLGFYEQYF	TGTGCCAGCAGCCGCCTGGGCTTCTACGAGCAGTACTTC
NA	TRBD2	TRBV4-1	TRBJ2-7	CASSQTSGLIEQYF	TGCGCCAGCAGCCAAACTAGCGGTCTAATCGAGCAGTACTTC
NA	NA	TRBV7-2	TRBJ2-3	CASSSTQTGIDTQYF	TGTGCCAGCAGCTCAACCCAGACAGGAATAGATACGCAGTATTTT
NA	TRBD2	TRBV4-3	TRBJ2-7	CASSQEVLAGGSYEQYF	TGCGCCAGCAGCCAGGAGGTTCTAGCGGGAGGCTCCTACGAGCAGTACTTC
NA	TRBD1	TRBV29-1	TRBJ1-4	CSVHRIGQGARYEKLFF	TGCAGCGTTCATCGAATCGGACAGGGGGCGCGATATGAAAAACTGTTTTTT
NA	NA	TRBV21-1	TRBJ2-1	CASRGLWNEQFF	TGTGCCAGCAGGGGGCTATGGAATGAGCAGTTCTTC
NA	NA	TRBV27	TRBJ1-1	CASSLGSGHPEAFF	TGTGCCAGCAGTTTAGGAAGTGGGCACCCAGAAGCTTTCTTT
few	NA	TRBV30	TRBJ2-4	CTGIAKNIQYF	TGTACAGGGATAGCCAAAAACATTCAGTACTTC
NA	NA	TRBV5-1	TRBJ2-3	CASSFNTDTQYF	TGCGCCAGCAGCTTCAATACAGATACGCAGTATTTT
few	NA	TRBV27	TRBJ1-1	CASSRRGHGTEAFF	TGTGCCAGCAGTCGCCGGGGGCATGGGACTGAAGCTTTCTTT
NA	NA	TRBV14	TRBJ2-5	CASSTTGASRGTQYF	TGTGCCAGCAGCACAACCGGGGCCTCCCGAGGGACCCAGTACTTC
NA	NA	TRBV25-1	TRBJ2-3	CASTPRGADTQYF	TGTGCCAGCACCCCTCGAGGCGCAGATACGCAGTATTTT
NA	TRBD1	TRBV6-5	TRBJ2-7	CASSYRGPSYEQYF	TGTGCCAGCAGTTATAGGGGGCCCTCCTACGAGCAGTACTTC
NA	NA	TRBV11-3	TRBJ1-5	CASSLRHF	TGTGCCAGCAGCTTAAGGCATTTT
NA	NA	TRBV4-3	TRBJ1-2	CASSQDIRRANYGYTF	TGCGCCAGCAGCCAAGATATAAGGAGAGCTAACTATGGCTACACCTTC
NA	NA	TRBV2	TRBJ1-6	CASSGVENSPLHF	TGTGCCAGCAGTGGGGTGGAAAATTCACCCCTCCACTTT
NA	TRBD1	TRBV2	TRBJ1-1	CASTLQGRVTEAFF	TGTGCCAGCACCCTACAGGGGCGGGTCACTGAAGCTTTCTTT